Shown below are 24 T cell receptor beta chains from a single sample sequenced in a study of shared clonotypes between healthy human individuals. The assay was immunoSEQ multiplex PCR, and TCRdb's table has in-frame clones only and misses some. The table records millions of clones, just under 95% of them present only once. CD8 cells regarded as naive lacked CD45RO, were positively chosen for CCR7, and omitted terminally differentiated effector memory CD45RA+ cells. Sequenced sample: naive CD8+ T cells sorted from blood. Receptor source: a man younger than 35 in good health.

This clone was seen only a few times. The gene calls are TRBV27 and TRBJ1-6; D is unresolved. Trimming left V 2 bases short and J 6 bases short, with 11 bases between. This CDR3 is 15 amino acids long. In germline, CDR1 is MNHEY, CDR2 SMNVEV (reference sequence). As DNA, the CDR3 is TGTGCCAGCAGTTTACAGCCCGGTGGTAATTCACCCCTCCACTTT. Amino acids: CASSLQPGGNSPLHF.

The rearrangement uses TRBV11-2 and TRBJ2-7, with D maybe TRBD1 (6 bases). The CDR3 extends over 13 amino acids. Germline V CDR1 and CDR2: SGHAT, FQNNGV. V lost 5 bases to trimming and J lost 2 bases, with 10 bases between them. CDR3 loop: CASSIWTAYEQYF. The CDR3 DNA is TGTGCCAGCAGCATTTGGACAGCCTACGAGCAGTACTTC.

As to this clone: The same CDR3 arises from other DNA sequences in this sample as well. The chain links TRBV9 to TRBJ2-2, with 7 bases identical to TRBD2. Germline CDR1 is SGDLS and CDR2 is YYNGEE. The length of the CDR3 is 13 residues. V trimming: 1 base; J trimming: 6 bases; junction bases outside the gene matches: 0. CDR3 protein: CASSVSGAGELFF. DNA of the CDR3: TGTGCCAGCAGCGTAAGCGGGGCCGGGGAGCTGTTTTTT.

The chain couples TRBV2 to TRBJ1-5; possibly TRBD1 for D (5 bases). The CDR3 spans 15 residues. The germline V and J ends were trimmed by 4 bases and 2 bases, with 12 bases remaining between them. Germline assignment: CDR1 SNHLY and CDR2 FYNNEI. The CDR3 protein is CASSVLGLGNQPQHF. The DNA for the CDR3 is TGTGCCAGCAGTGTGCTGGGGCTAGGCAATCAGCCCCAGCATTTT.

This rearrangement joins TRBV5-6 to TRBJ1-1, with 9 bases lining up with TRBD1. Germline loops: CDR1 SGHDT, CDR2 YYEEEE. There are 16 residues in the CDR3. Trimming at V came to 0 bases and at J to 5 bases, leaving 8 bases not matched to a gene. Written as DNA, the CDR3 is TGTGCCAGCAGCTTGGCCCCGGACAGGGGTTTTACTGAAGCTTTCTTT. It encodes CASSLAPDRGFTEAFF. Full variable domain (missing parts from reference TRBV5-6 and TRBJ1-1): DAGVTQSPTHLIKTRGQQVTLRCSPKSGHDTVSWYQQALGQGPQFIFQYYEEEERQRGNFPDRFSGHQFPNYSSELNVNALLLGDSALYLCASSLAPDRGFTEAFFGQGTRLTVV.

This chain uses TRBV5-1 with TRBJ2-7; TRBD2 matches 7 bases. The J segment lost 2 bases and the V segment lost 0 bases, leaving 8 bases of the junction unmatched. The germline V gene encodes CDR1 SGHRS and CDR2 YFSETQ. The CDR3 consists of 16 residues. CDR3 nucleotides: TGCGCCAGCAGCTTGGGTTTGCCAGGGACTACCTACGAGCAGTACTTC. Its protein product is CASSLGLPGTTYEQYF.

V and J are TRBV27 and TRBJ2-1; tentative D call: TRBD1 (5 bases). This CDR3 region has 16 residues. V gave up 6 bases and J gave up 0 bases, with 15 bases separating them. The germline CDR1 and CDR2 sequences are MNHEY and SMNVEV (reference sequence). The CDR3 DNA reads TGTGCCAGCAGCCCATCGATGGGGCCCTCCTACAATGAGCAGTTCTTC. Translated, it gives CASSPSMGPSYNEQFF.

The chain combines TRBV11-2 with TRBJ2-7, with 7 positions matching TRBD1. Germline CDR1 and CDR2: SGHAT and FQNNGV. This CDR3 spans 16 amino acids. Trimming removed 0 bases from V and 0 bases from J; junction bases left unmatched: 5. CDR3 sequence: CASSLEGAGGSYEQYF. The CDR3, as DNA: TGTGCCAGCAGCTTAGAAGGGGCAGGGGGCTCCTACGAGCAGTACTTC.

This chain links TRBV6-1 with TRBJ2-7, with 8 bases matching TRBD2. This CDR3 spans 13 amino acids. Looked up from germline, CDR1 is MNHNS and CDR2 is SASEGT. Trimming removed 4 bases from V and 2 bases from J; junction bases left unmatched: 1. CDR3 sequence (DNA): TGTGCCAGCAGTGCCGGGAGGGCCTACGAGCAGTACTTC. The encoded protein is CASSAGRAYEQYF.

Note on this clone: The identical CDR3 is also encoded by other nucleotide sequences in the sample. This chain uses TRBV10-1 with TRBJ2-7; 7 bases line up with TRBD1. This CDR3 comprises 14 residues. After removal of 3 bases from V and 2 bases from J, the junction contained 4 bases not matched to a gene. CDR1 and CDR2 from the germline V gene are WNHNN and SYGVQD (reference sequence). For the CDR3, the DNA is TGCGCCAGCAGTGAAACAGGGGCAACCTACGAGCAGTACTTC. Protein sequence: CASSETGATYEQYF.

The CDR3 here is CSVEGAYGYTF. The CDR3 nucleotides read TGCAGCGTTGAGGGGGCCTATGGCTACACCTTC. This chain links TRBV29-1 with TRBJ1-2; the D gene is possibly TRBD1 (6 bases). The CDR3 extends over 11 amino acids. Germline CDR1 SQVTM, CDR2 ANQGSEA. The V and J ends lost 3 bases and 4 bases respectively, with 6 bases between them.

This sequence joins TRBV4-3 and TRBJ2-3, with 10 bases identical to TRBD1. Per the germline V gene, CDR1 is LGHNA and CDR2 is YSLEER. The CDR3 totals 16 residues. V lost 0 bases and J lost 4; bases outside the gene matches: 4. CDR3 loop: CASSQERDRGADTQYF. The CDR3 DNA reads as TGCGCCAGCAGCCAAGAACGGGACAGGGGTGCAGATACGCAGTATTTT.

The V call is TRBV28, the J call TRBJ1-5, with 8 bases fitting TRBD1. Germline V gene data show CDR1 as MDHEN and CDR2 as SYDVKM. V was pared by 6 bases and J by 7 bases, with 11 bases of the junction left unmatched. There are 15 residues in the CDR3. The CDR3, as DNA: TGTGCCAGCAGCGAGGAAGGGACAGGCCGACAGCCCCAGCATTTT. Its protein product is CASSEEGTGRQPQHF.

As concerns this clone: A junction boundary mismatches the germline segment, possibly from a read error. The chain combines TRBV7-7 with TRBJ2-7; no clear D. Germline CDR1 and CDR2: SSHAT and FNYEAQ (reference sequence). The CDR3 contains 13 residues. The CDR3 here is CASSLSTGYEQYF. In DNA, the CDR3 is TGTGCTAGCAGCTTATCAACTGGCTACGAGCAGTACTTC.

V and J are TRBV11-3 and TRBJ1-4, with 9 bases matching TRBD1. Germline V gene lookup returns CDR1 SGHNT and CDR2 YENEEA. The CDR3 consists of 14 residues. With 3 bases clipped from V and 7 bases from J, the junction kept 3 bases outside the gene matches. The CDR3 coding sequence is TGTGCCAGCAGCTTGTACAGGGGGCTTGAAAAACTGTTTTTT. Translated: CASSLYRGLEKLFF.

This rearrangement joins TRBV30 to TRBJ1-6; unclear D gene. V lost 0 bases, J lost 17 bases, and 29 bases lay in between. The germline V gene encodes CDR1 GTSNPN and CDR2 SVGIG (reference sequence). The CDR3 has 17 residues. The CDR3 sequence is CAWSVRFRAPAPIPVHF. The CDR3 DNA reads TGTGCCTGGAGTGTAAGGTTTAGGGCCCCGGCCCCCATACCGGTCCACTTT.

Turning to this clone: The same CDR3 also results from other DNA sequences found in this sample. V usage is TRBV5-4 and J usage is TRBJ2-1, with no clear D. CDR3 length: 11 residues. Trimming removed 3 bases from V and 6 bases from J, with 4 bases in between. From germline, CDR1 is SGHNT and CDR2 YYREEE (reference sequence). For the CDR3, the DNA is TGTGCCAGCAGCTCCAGCAATGAGCAGTTCTTC. Protein: CASSSSNEQFF.

Comments on this clone: Within the sample, other DNA sequences also encode this same CDR3. The chain couples TRBV28 to TRBJ1-1; tentatively, D is TRBD1 (6 bases). From germline, CDR1 is MDHEN and CDR2 SYDVKM. The V end was cut by 6 bases, the J end by 6 bases, with 11 bases between. This CDR3 has 12 residues. CDR3 DNA: TGTGCCAGCAGCCCAACAGGGTCTGAAGCTTTCTTT. It yields the protein CASSPTGSEAFF.

The V and J genes are TRBV7-9 and TRBJ2-1; possibly TRBD1 or TRBD2 for D (5 bases each). CDR3 length equals 12 residues. V was pared by 7 bases and J by 6 bases, with 10 bases between. CDR1 SEHNR and CDR2 FQNEAQ come from the germline V gene (reference sequence). The CDR3 nucleotides read TGTGCCAGCACGGAGAGGGGCAATGAGCAGTTCTTC. It specifies CASTERGNEQFF. The variable domain in full, completed from reference TRBV7-9 and TRBJ2-1, reads DTGVSQNPRHKITKRGQNVTFRCDPISEHNRLYWYRQTLGQGPEFLTYFQNEAQLEKSRLLSDRFSAERPKGSFSTLEIQRTEQGDSAMYLCASTERGNEQFFGPGTRLTVL.

CDR3 sequence reads: CASSQEVPGGTGELFF. CDR3 nucleotides: TGCGCCAGCAGCCAAGAGGTGCCAGGGGGTACCGGGGAGCTGTTTTTT. The chain uses TRBV4-3 and TRBJ2-2; 7 nucleotides line up with TRBD1. The V segment lost 0 bases and the J segment 5 bases; nucleotides outside the gene matches: 6. The CDR3 contains 16 residues. Germline values: CDR1 LGHNA, CDR2 YSLEER.

The chain employs TRBV2 and TRBJ2-6, with TRBD2 as a possible D gene (6 bases). Germline loops: CDR1 SNHLY, CDR2 FYNNEI. With 7 bases removed from V and 0 bases from J, the gap between germline ends came to 13 bases. The CDR3 loop spans 16 amino acids. CDR3 sequence: CASNWEADSGANVLTF. As DNA, the CDR3 is TGTGCCAGCAACTGGGAGGCCGACTCTGGGGCCAACGTCCTGACTTTC.

This chain connects TRBV13 to TRBJ2-5; 15 nucleotides align to TRBD2. The CDR3 contains 17 residues. J was trimmed by 4 bases and V by 2 bases; bases with no gene match: 5. Germline loops: CDR1 PRHDT, CDR2 FYEKMQ (reference sequence). CDR3 in amino acids: CASSLTGLAGGRETQYF. CDR3 DNA sequence: TGTGCCAGCAGCTTAACCGGACTAGCGGGGGGGCGAGAGACCCAGTACTTC.

This chain joins TRBV14 and TRBJ2-7; 9 bases align to TRBD1. The germline gives CDR1 SGHDN, CDR2 FVKESK. V lost 5 bases, J lost 4 bases, and 3 bases stayed unmatched. This CDR3 is 13 amino acids long. The CDR3 here is CASSLGQGYEQYF. In DNA, the CDR3 is TGTGCCAGCAGCTTGGGACAGGGATACGAGCAGTACTTC.

The V and J genes are TRBV4-3 and TRBJ2-1; a weak D match, TRBD2 (5 bases). This CDR3 is built from 15 residues. Per germline, CDR1 LGHNA and CDR2 YSLEER. The ends were cut back, 0 bases at V and 2 bases at J, with 8 bases in the middle. CDR3 in DNA: TGCGCCAGCAGCCAAGATGGGGAGCCCTACAATGAGCAGTTCTTC. Protein sequence: CASSQDGEPYNEQFF.